The 19 T cell receptor beta chains listed next were all sequenced from one sample in a study of T cell responses to AZD1222 COVID-19 vaccine. The data were produced by immunoSEQ multiplex PCR, yet TCRdb's version contains in-frame clones alone and is incomplete. The repertoire holds 130,000 or so clones, with approximately 90% as singletons. The sample here was peripheral blood, taken 28 days after the second AZD1222 dose. These receptors all stem from an adult who received the AZD1222 COVID-19 vaccine.

The chain combines TRBV7-2 with TRBJ2-5; 14 bases agree with TRBD2. The CDR3 spans 16 residues. Germline V lookup: CDR1 SGHTA, CDR2 FQGNSA. Trimming removed 3 bases from V and 4 bases from J; junction bases left unmatched: 4. This chain's CDR3 is CASSFPGLAGVETQYF. CDR3 nucleotides: TGTGCCAGCAGCTTCCCGGGACTAGCGGGGGTAGAGACCCAGTACTTC.

J is TRBJ1-2 and V is TRBV9; D gene unclear. CDR3 length: 13 residues. V dropped 0 bases and J dropped 7 bases, with 10 bases sitting between them. Germline V lookup: CDR1 SGDLS, CDR2 YYNGEE. In DNA, the CDR3 is TGTGCCAGCAGCGTAGAGGGAGGAGCTGGCTACACCTTC. Translated, it gives CASSVEGGAGYTF.

The chain is built from TRBV27 and TRBJ1-5, with 10 bases that match TRBD1. The CDR3 covers 15 residues. Germline CDR1 reads MNHEY; CDR2 reads SMNVEV (reference sequence). J lost 3 bases, V lost 6 bases, and 5 bases had no gene match. The CDR3 coding sequence is TGTGCCAGCAGATTCGGGACAGGGGTCAATCAGCCCCAGCATTTT. Amino acid sequence: CASRFGTGVNQPQHF.

This sequence joins TRBV6-5 and TRBJ1-1, with D hard to call. Trimming removed 0 bases from V and 0 bases from J, with 2 bases in between. The CDR3 has 13 amino acids. Germline loops: CDR1 MNHEY, CDR2 SVGAGI. The CDR3 region is CASSYSLNTEAFF. As DNA, the CDR3 is TGTGCCAGCAGTTACTCGCTGAACACTGAAGCTTTCTTT.

The V call is TRBV10-3, the J call TRBJ1-2, with D perhaps TRBD1 (5 bases). V was trimmed by 8 bases and J by 2 bases, leaving 15 bases between them. The CDR3 runs to 14 residues. Per germline, CDR1 ENHRY and CDR2 SYGVKD. CDR3: CAIRVGARNYGYTF. The CDR3 DNA follows: TGTGCCATCCGGGTCGGGGCCAGAAACTATGGCTACACCTTC.

The rearrangement links TRBV7-9 to TRBJ2-7; a weak D match, TRBD2 (5 bases). Germline-derived CDR1 and CDR2 are SEHNR and FQNEAQ (reference sequence). This CDR3 has 16 amino acids. V was shortened by 5 bases and J by 0 bases, with 17 bases between the two germline ends. This CDR3 is CASSATRTGSSYEQYF. The CDR3 bases are TGTGCCAGCAGCGCCACTCGGACGGGGAGCTCCTACGAGCAGTACTTC.

V usage is TRBV18 and J usage is TRBJ1-2, with D perhaps TRBD1 (5 bases). This CDR3 comprises 19 residues. The V end was cut by 3 bases, the J end by 6 bases, with 29 bases between. Germline V gene sequence: CDR1 KGHSH, CDR2 LQKENI. CDR3 bases: TGTGCCAGCTCACCCTACACTCCGGGACTCCTAAGGGGCCGGAATGGCTACACCTTC. This translates into CASSPYTPGLLRGRNGYTF.

The chain employs TRBV4-3 and TRBJ1-2; TRBD1 might be the D (5 bases). CDR1 and CDR2 (germline): LGHNA, YSLEER. V lost 4 bases and J 7 bases, leaving 19 bases between the germline ends. This CDR3 is built from 15 residues. CDR3 nucleotide sequence: TGCGCCAGCAGCCCGGGGCCTAAACCGGTTCGTGGCTACACCTTC. Protein sequence: CASSPGPKPVRGYTF.

This chain uses TRBV28 with TRBJ1-2, with a tentative D call TRBD1 (6 bases). Germline V gene sequence: CDR1 MDHEN, CDR2 SYDVKM. The CDR3 loop spans 12 amino acids. V shed 7 bases and J shed 8 bases, with 14 bases lying between them. CDR3 nucleotide sequence: TGTGCCAGCAAGGAGGGGGGAAGAGGCTACACCTTC. Its protein is CASKEGGRGYTF.

V gene TRBV18 combines with J gene TRBJ2-3, with no clear D. Germline V CDR1 and CDR2: KGHSH, LQKENI. The CDR3 consists of 17 residues. With 4 bases removed from V and 0 bases from J, the gap between germline ends came to 17 bases. This chain's CDR3 is CASSRSLRPASTDTQYF. CDR3 DNA sequence: TGTGCCAGCTCACGCTCCTTAAGGCCGGCTAGCACAGATACGCAGTATTTT.

The chain recombines TRBV7-9 with TRBJ1-2; D call uncertain. The CDR3 runs to 14 residues. V gave up 1 base and J gave up 4 bases, with 10 bases separating them. Per germline, CDR1 SEHNR and CDR2 FQNEAQ (reference sequence). The CDR3 nucleotides are TGTGCCAGCAGCTTAGGGGGAGTTGCCTATGGCTACACCTTC. Amino acid sequence: CASSLGGVAYGYTF.

This chain connects TRBV10-1 to TRBJ1-1; D call uncertain. There are 11 residues in the CDR3. The germline gives CDR1 WNHNN, CDR2 SYGVQD (reference sequence). V lost 9 bases, J lost 0 bases, and 5 bases lay in between. The CDR3, as DNA: TGCGCCAGGACACTGAACACTGAAGCTTTCTTT. Its protein product is CARTLNTEAFF.

The chain links TRBV9 to TRBJ2-1; the D gene is possibly TRBD1 (7 bases). The germline V gene has CDR1 SGDLS and CDR2 YYNGEE. The CDR3 totals 16 residues. Trimming cost V 1 base and J 4 bases, with 15 bases left between them. CDR3: CASSVNWRGQYNEQFF. The CDR3 bases are TGTGCCAGCAGCGTAAATTGGCGGGGACAGTACAATGAGCAGTTCTTC.

The rearrangement uses TRBV4-2 and TRBJ2-3; TRBD2 agrees at 10 bases. CDR3 length equals 17 residues. V gave up 4 bases and J gave up 3 bases; unmatched junction bases: 10. Germline CDR1 reads LGHNA; CDR2 reads YNFKEQ. In nucleotides, the CDR3 is TGTGCCAGCAGCCTAGCGGAACTAGCGGGGACTACAGATACGCAGTATTTT. Its translation: CASSLAELAGTTDTQYF.

J is TRBJ2-1 and V is TRBV4-3, with D unresolved. Germline CDR1 LGHNA, CDR2 YSLEER. The CDR3 runs to 17 residues. V dropped 0 bases and J dropped 8 bases, with 20 bases sitting between them. The CDR3: CASSQELLQVQVHEQFF. The CDR3 nucleotides read TGCGCCAGCAGCCAAGAGCTCCTCCAGGTACAAGTTCATGAGCAGTTCTTC.

J is TRBJ2-7 and V is TRBV27; 7 bases match TRBD2. V gave up 6 bases and J gave up 7 bases; unmatched junction bases: 6. Per germline, CDR1 MNHEY and CDR2 SMNVEV (reference sequence). This CDR3 has 12 residues. DNA of the CDR3: TGTGCCAGCAGCCCCGGGGGGAGGGAGCAGTACTTC. It codes for CASSPGGREQYF.

V is TRBV3-1 (or the pseudogene TRBV3-2) and J is TRBJ2-1, with D perhaps matching TRBD2 (5 bases). Per the germline V gene, CDR1 is LGHDT and CDR2 is YNNKEL (reference sequence). The length of the CDR3 is 15 residues. Trimming stripped 4 bases from V and 6 bases from J, with 16 bases between. The CDR3 protein is CASSPFTGYGNEQFF. For the CDR3, the DNA is TGTGCCAGCAGCCCCTTTACGGGATACGGCAATGAGCAGTTCTTC.

The chain carries TRBV7-2 and TRBJ2-7; 7 positions match TRBD2. The CDR3 runs 14 residues. The germline CDR1 and CDR2 sequences are SGHTA and FQGNSA. The junction had 6 bases not matched to a gene; V was cut back by 3 bases and J by 4 bases. The CDR3, as DNA: TGTGCCAGCAGCTTTCCTAGGCGGGAGTACGAGCAGTACTTC. This codes for CASSFPRREYEQYF.

The chain couples TRBV19 to TRBJ1-1; D is unresolved. Germline V gene data show CDR1 as LNHDA and CDR2 as SQIVND (reference sequence). V was cut by 6 bases and J by 0 bases, with 11 bases left in between. The CDR3 has 14 residues. The CDR3: CASSTGRLNTEAFF. The CDR3 coding sequence is TGTGCCAGTAGCACTGGACGGTTGAACACTGAAGCTTTCTTT.